Following are 29 T cell receptor beta chains from one sample sequenced in a study of post-analysis software for immune sequencing data. cDNA libraries of TCR beta carried unique molecular identifiers. Using its own MiXCR run on the PCR reads, TCRdb lists one record per CDR3 protein. The top ten clones hold around 8% of a sample with 350,000 to 500,000 distinct CDR3 sequences, approximately 38% of them seen once. Their antigens are not known. Study-level points and caveats: Elevated frequency relative to controls characterized several TRBV segments in patients, TRBV5-6, TRBV5-1 and TRBV20-1 among them.

Material: blood. These TCRs come from a girl aged 2-10 years with multiple sclerosis.

The chain has TRBV19 and TRBJ1-1, with D possibly being TRBD1 (6 bases). Germline CDR1 and CDR2: LNHDA and SQIVND (reference sequence). The CDR3 totals 16 residues. Between the trimmed V and J ends, which lost 3 bases and 0 bases, there was a span of 14 bases. CDR3 nucleotide sequence: TGTGCCAGTAGTATTCTTCAGGGGCAGATGAACACTGAAGCTTTCTTT. Translating it yields CASSILQGQMNTEAFF.

This clonotype was found a few times. The J gene is TRBJ2-2, the V gene TRBV10-3; the D is unclear. The germline gives CDR1 ENHRY, CDR2 SYGVKD. The CDR3 runs to 16 residues. V lost 0 bases to trimming and J lost 4 bases, with 12 bases between them. CDR3 amino acids: CAISESSLGGTGELFF. CDR3 nucleotides: TGTGCCATCAGTGAGTCGTCCCTGGGTGGCACCGGGGAGCTGTTTTTT.

The chain uses TRBV20-1 and TRBJ2-7; perhaps TRBD2 as D (5 bases). Trimming left V 3 bases short and J 1 base short, with 13 bases between. Germline assignment: CDR1 DFQATT and CDR2 SNEGSKA (reference sequence). The CDR3 sequence is 14 residues long. The CDR3 sequence: CSASGEWESYEQYF. The CDR3 nucleotides are TGCAGTGCTAGTGGCGAATGGGAGTCCTACGAGCAGTACTTC.

DNA of the CDR3: TGTGCCAGCAGCTCCACCGGAGGGACCAAAAACATTCAGTACTTC. Translation: CASSSTGGTKNIQYF. The chain employs TRBV7-2 and TRBJ2-4; TRBD2 is a possible D gene (6 bases). The CDR3 loop spans 15 amino acids. Germline V gives CDR1 SGHTA, CDR2 FQGNSA. Trimming shortened V by 4 bases and J by 2 bases, and 12 bases separated the two germline ends.

CDR3 DNA: TGCGCCAGCAGCTCCGTTAGGACAGGGTACAACAATGAGCAGTTCTTC. Its protein product is CASSSVRTGYNNEQFF. This chain joins TRBV5-1 and TRBJ2-1; 8 nucleotides match TRBD1. The germline V gene encodes CDR1 SGHRS and CDR2 YFSETQ. The CDR3 has 16 residues. The junction had 10 bases not matched to a gene; V was cut back by 3 bases and J by 5 bases. The full variable domain, completed using reference TRBV5-1 and TRBJ2-1, is KAGVTQTPRYLIKTRGQQVTLSCSPISGHRSVSWYQQTPGQGLQFLFEYFSETQRNKGNFPGRFSGRQFSNSRSEMNVSTLELGDSALYLCASSSVRTGYNNEQFFGPGTRLTVL.

This clonotype was seen a few times. The chain couples TRBV12-3 or TRBV12-4 to TRBJ1-1; weak D call: TRBD1 (6 bases). Trimming cost V 3 bases and J 9 bases, with 11 bases left between them. The CDR3 sequence is 12 residues long. As DNA, the CDR3 is TGTGCCAGCAGTTTTGGGCAGGGGAAAGCTTTCTTT. It specifies CASSFGQGKAFF.

This chain joins TRBV7-8 and TRBJ2-1; no firm D call. The CDR3 extends over 14 amino acids. Germline CDR1 and CDR2: SGHVS and FQNEAQ. The V and J ends lost 1 base and 10 bases respectively, with 14 bases between them. The CDR3 here is CASSLDKVSREQFF. In nucleotides, the CDR3 is TGTGCCAGCAGCTTAGACAAAGTTTCAAGGGAGCAGTTCTTC.

At least ten counts were recorded for this clonotype. The genes are TRBV29-1 and TRBJ2-1; a possible D gene is TRBD1 (6 bases). The V and J ends lost 7 bases and 5 bases respectively, with 15 bases between them. The CDR3 length is 13 residues. Germline CDR1 and CDR2: SQVTM and ANQGSEA. The CDR3 DNA reads TGCAGCGGAGACTACAGGGATGACAATGAGCAGTTCTTC. Translation: CSGDYRDDNEQFF.

J is TRBJ2-3 and V is TRBV6-6; D might be TRBD1 or TRBD2, each matching 6 bases. The germline V gene has CDR1 MNHNY and CDR2 SVGAGI (reference sequence). With 5 bases removed from V and 0 bases from J, the gap between germline ends came to 15 bases. The CDR3 sequence is 16 residues long. CDR3 in amino acids: CASSPGGRTSTDTQYF. The CDR3 bases are TGTGCCAGCAGTCCTGGGGGGCGGACTAGCACAGATACGCAGTATTTT.

The J gene is TRBJ1-4, the V gene TRBV28; D is perhaps TRBD1 (6 bases). The germline V and J ends were trimmed by 3 bases and 5 bases, with 25 bases remaining between them. CDR1 is MDHEN, CDR2 SYDVKM, per germline. The CDR3 is 19 amino acids. The CDR3 reads CASSFLTPIQQGPNEKLFF. CDR3 DNA: TGTGCCAGCAGTTTCCTAACACCGATCCAACAGGGTCCGAATGAAAAACTGTTTTTT.

In this sample, this clonotype turned up a few times. V is TRBV9 and J is TRBJ1-6; 8 bases align to TRBD1. Germline V gene data show CDR1 as SGDLS and CDR2 as YYNGEE. This CDR3 is 15 amino acids long. The V gene end was trimmed by 4 bases and the J gene end by 8 bases; junction bases not matched to a gene: 8. CDR3 region: CASSTRQGLYSPLHF. The DNA of the CDR3 is TGTGCCAGCAGCACCAGACAGGGGTTATATTCACCCCTCCACTTT.

The chain joins TRBV29-1 to TRBJ2-1; 11 nucleotides agree with TRBD1. The CDR3 extends over 12 amino acids. V was pared by 7 bases and J by 7 bases, with 3 bases of the junction left unmatched. Germline-derived CDR1 and CDR2 are SQVTM and ANQGSEA. CDR3 protein: CSGGTGGNEQFF. The CDR3 region has the DNA TGCAGCGGGGGGACAGGGGGGAATGAGCAGTTCTTC.

As to this clonotype: One end of the junction is discordant with germline, which a read error may explain. The rearrangement links TRBV4-1 to TRBJ2-1, with 11 positions matching TRBD1. CDR1 and CDR2 (germline): MGHRA, YSYEKL. There are 15 residues in the CDR3. The CDR3 region is CDSSQDRGQGVGQFF. The CDR3 nucleotides are TGCGACAGCAGCCAAGATCGGGGACAGGGGGTAGGGCAGTTCTTC.

This clonotype was counted ten times or more. The chain combines TRBV6-5 with TRBJ2-5; a possible D gene is TRBD2 (5 bases). CDR3 length: 14 residues. The V end was cut by 0 bases, the J end by 2 bases, with 7 bases between. Germline values: CDR1 MNHEY, CDR2 SVGAGI. CDR3: CASSYSGGQETQYF. As DNA, the CDR3 is TGTGCCAGCAGTTACTCCGGAGGACAAGAGACCCAGTACTTC.

There are a few counts of this clonotype. The J gene is TRBJ2-7, the V gene TRBV6-6; D remains unclear. CDR1 is MNHNY and CDR2 is SVGAGI in the germline V gene (reference sequence). The CDR3 runs to 16 residues. Trimming shortened V by 5 bases and J by 0 bases, and 17 bases separated the two germline ends. CDR3 nucleotide sequence: TGTGCCAGCAGTCCCCGGGCCATCAGGTTCTCCTACGAGCAGTACTTC. This encodes CASSPRAIRFSYEQYF.

This clonotype was observed a few times. The rearrangement uses TRBV10-3 and TRBJ2-7; TRBD2 agrees at 12 bases. The germline gives CDR1 ENHRY, CDR2 SYGVKD. Unmatched junction bases numbered 3, after V lost 5 bases and J lost 1 base. CDR3 length equals 15 residues. CDR3 coding DNA: TGTGCCATCAGTCCTGGACTAGCGGGGTCCTACGAGCAGTACTTC. It codes for CAISPGLAGSYEQYF.

The V gene is TRBV7-3, the J gene TRBJ2-1; weak D call: TRBD2 (6 bases). The CDR3 totals 13 residues. Germline-derived CDR1 and CDR2 are SGHTA and FQGTGA. The V end lost 2 bases, the J end lost 8 bases, and 10 bases lay between the germline ends. The CDR3 protein is CASSLAGKHEQFF. The DNA of the CDR3 is TGTGCCAGCAGCTTAGCGGGAAAACATGAGCAGTTCTTC.

The chain links TRBV29-1 to TRBJ1-5; D is possibly TRBD1 (6 bases). This CDR3 contains 13 residues. The germline V gene has CDR1 SQVTM and CDR2 ANQGSEA. Trimming took 3 bases from V and 7 from J, leaving 13 bases between them. CDR3 nucleotides: TGCAGCGTTGAGCCAGGGGAAGGACAGCCCCAGCATTTT. It is translated as CSVEPGEGQPQHF.

Remarks on this clonotype: A read error may account for a junction end that differs from germline. CDR3 DNA sequence: TGTACCAGCAGTTTGGGAGCGGGATGGCCCTACGAGCAGTACTTC. Its protein is CTSSLGAGWPYEQYF. The chain recombines TRBV27 with TRBJ2-4, with TRBD2 identical over 7 bases. With the DNA end fitting TRBJ2-7 better, the J assignment may be wrong. The CDR3 runs 15 residues. Germline V lookup: CDR1 MNHEY, CDR2 SMNVEV (reference sequence).

This clonotype was detected only a few times. The chain couples TRBV7-2 to TRBJ1-5, with no clear D. The V gene lost 1 base and the J gene lost 6 bases, with 7 bases spanning the gap. Looked up from germline, CDR1 is SGHTA and CDR2 is FQGNSA. This CDR3 contains 13 residues. The DNA for the CDR3 is TGTGCCAGCAGCTTAGTTCGGGGTCAGCCCCAGCATTTT. Encoded protein: CASSLVRGQPQHF.

The chain is built from TRBV18 and TRBJ2-4, with unresolved D. The germline V gene has CDR1 KGHSH and CDR2 LQKENI. Trimming left V 3 bases short and J 10 bases short, with 16 bases between. The CDR3 covers 14 residues. The CDR3 sequence is CASSPGALLDIQYF. The CDR3, as DNA: TGTGCCAGCTCACCGGGTGCACTATTGGATATTCAGTACTTC.

The chain has TRBV12-3 or TRBV12-4 and TRBJ2-7, with 8 bases fitting TRBD1. V gave up 6 bases and J gave up 6 bases; unmatched junction bases: 10. CDR3 length equals 14 residues. The CDR3 spells CASSRTGFGSEQYF. CDR3 nucleotides: TGTGCCAGCAGCCGGACAGGGTTTGGGAGCGAGCAGTACTTC.

This clonotype has just a few counts. The chain recombines TRBV20-1 with TRBJ1-1; weak D call: TRBD1 (6 bases). V lost 3 bases, J lost 1 base, and 18 bases lay in between. This CDR3 contains 16 residues. CDR1 is DFQATT, CDR2 SNEGSKA, per germline (reference sequence). This CDR3 reads CSARPRRGRGNTEAFF. CDR3 DNA: TGCAGTGCTAGGCCAAGACGGGGGCGCGGGAACACTGAAGCTTTCTTT.

V and J are TRBV7-2 and TRBJ1-6; no clear D. Deletions cut 1 base from V and 12 bases from J, with 7 bases between. Germline loops: CDR1 SGHTA, CDR2 FQGNSA. The CDR3 has 12 amino acids. CDR3 bases: TGTGCCAGCAGCTTAGAGTTTCAACCCCTCCACTTT. This sequence encodes CASSLEFQPLHF.

This sequence joins TRBV4-2 and TRBJ2-7; 7 positions match TRBD2. The germline CDR1 and CDR2 sequences are LGHNA and YNFKEQ. The CDR3 has 15 amino acids. V shed 2 bases and J 7 bases; nucleotides not matched to a gene: 11. CDR3 residues: CASSQTAGYLREQYF. The CDR3 region has the DNA TGTGCCAGCAGCCAAACAGCGGGGTACCTCCGGGAGCAGTACTTC.

This clonotype was detected only a few times. The chain recombines TRBV10-3 with TRBJ2-5, with TRBD2 as a possible D gene (6 bases). The CDR3 sequence is 14 residues long. V lost 5 bases and J lost 4, with 14 bases in between. Germline V gene lookup returns CDR1 ENHRY and CDR2 SYGVKD. Written as DNA, the CDR3 is TGTGCCATCAGTTCTAGCGATCAACGAGAGACCCAGTACTTC. Amino acids: CAISSSDQRETQYF.

This clonotype was observed a handful of times. The gene calls are TRBV7-9 and TRBJ2-3; 7 bases match TRBD1. From germline, CDR1 is SEHNR and CDR2 FQNEAQ (reference sequence). The CDR3 length is 15 residues. Germline trimming cut 6 bases from V and 5 bases from J; bases unmatched to any gene: 11. CDR3 region: CASRSWDSVGDTQYF. Written as DNA, the CDR3 is TGTGCCAGCAGAAGCTGGGACAGTGTAGGAGATACGCAGTATTTT.

A few counts support this clonotype. The CDR3 coding sequence is TGTGCGGGATCCCCCCGGTCCGGTCGGGCCCAGTACTTC. This translates into CAGSPRSGRAQYF. The chain joins TRBV28 to TRBJ2-5; D gene uncertain. The CDR3 is 13 amino acids. The germline CDR1 and CDR2 sequences are MDHEN and SYDVKM.

The chain combines TRBV6-2 or TRBV6-3 with TRBJ2-3, with 15 positions matching TRBD2. The CDR3 consists of 19 residues. The germline V gene has CDR1 MNHEY and CDR2 SVGEGT. With 5 bases clipped from V and 2 bases from J, the junction kept 11 bases outside the gene matches. The CDR3 spells CASSPPPGLAGGYTDTQYF. CDR3 coding DNA: TGTGCCAGCAGTCCTCCCCCGGGACTAGCGGGGGGTTACACAGATACGCAGTATTTT.